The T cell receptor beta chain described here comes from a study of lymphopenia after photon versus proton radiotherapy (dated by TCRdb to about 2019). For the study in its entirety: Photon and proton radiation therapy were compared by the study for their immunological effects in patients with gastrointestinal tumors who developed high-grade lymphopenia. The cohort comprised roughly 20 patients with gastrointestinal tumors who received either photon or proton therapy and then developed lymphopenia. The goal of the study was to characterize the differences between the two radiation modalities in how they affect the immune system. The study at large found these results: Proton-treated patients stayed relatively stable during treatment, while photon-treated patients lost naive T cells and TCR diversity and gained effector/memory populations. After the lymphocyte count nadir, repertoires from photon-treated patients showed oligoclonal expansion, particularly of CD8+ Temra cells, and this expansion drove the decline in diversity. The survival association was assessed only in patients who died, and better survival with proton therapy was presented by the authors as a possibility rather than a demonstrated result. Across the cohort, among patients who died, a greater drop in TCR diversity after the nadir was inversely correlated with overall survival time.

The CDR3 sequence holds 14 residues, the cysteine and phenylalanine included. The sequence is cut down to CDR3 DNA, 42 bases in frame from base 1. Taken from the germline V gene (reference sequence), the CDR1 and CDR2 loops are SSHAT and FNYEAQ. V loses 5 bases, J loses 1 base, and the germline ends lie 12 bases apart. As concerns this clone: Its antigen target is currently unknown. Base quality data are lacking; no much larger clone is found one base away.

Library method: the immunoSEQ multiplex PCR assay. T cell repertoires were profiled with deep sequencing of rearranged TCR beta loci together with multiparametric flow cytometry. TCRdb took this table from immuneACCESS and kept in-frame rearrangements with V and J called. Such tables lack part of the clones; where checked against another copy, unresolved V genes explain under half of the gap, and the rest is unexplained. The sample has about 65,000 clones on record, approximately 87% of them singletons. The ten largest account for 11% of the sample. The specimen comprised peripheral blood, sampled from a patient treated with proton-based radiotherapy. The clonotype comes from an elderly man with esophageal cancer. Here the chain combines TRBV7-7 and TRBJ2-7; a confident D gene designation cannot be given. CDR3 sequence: CASSPQHESYEQYF. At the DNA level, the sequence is TGTGCCAGCAGCCCTCAACACGAATCCTACGAGCAGTACTTC.